Below, 30 T cell receptor beta chains from the same sample are listed, as sequenced in a study of graft-versus-host responses after intestinal transplantation. The method was immunoSEQ multiplex PCR; TCRdb's version includes in-frame clones alone and lacks a portion of them. This table holds under 9,000 clones, 74% found once. To release intraepithelial and lamina propria lymphocytes, the graft tissue was processed. This specimen consisted of ileum tissue, obtained 494 days after intestinal transplant. The receptors shown here come from a human patient who received an intestinal transplant, so some T cells may come from the graft donor.

This clone was counted between two and nine times. The chain has TRBV19 and TRBJ2-7, with a tentative D call TRBD1 (6 bases). The CDR3 consists of 13 residues. CDR1 is LNHDA, CDR2 SQIVND, per germline (reference sequence). V lost 3 bases and J lost 0, with 6 bases in between. The DNA for the CDR3 is TGTGCCAGTAGTATGGACAGCTCCTACGAGCAGTACTTC. Protein sequence: CASSMDSSYEQYF.

The rearrangement links TRBV11-2 to TRBJ2-1; 9 bases are a match to TRBD2. Germline CDR1 SGHAT, CDR2 FQNNGV. The V segment lost 1 base and the J segment 6 bases; nucleotides outside the gene matches: 4. The CDR3 totals 15 residues. The CDR3 sequence is CASSLGSGSGNEQFF. The CDR3 DNA reads TGTGCCAGCAGCTTAGGTAGCGGGAGTGGCAATGAGCAGTTCTTC.

This chain uses TRBV6-1 with TRBJ2-7; 10 bases map to TRBD2. V shed 5 bases and J 3 bases; nucleotides not matched to a gene: 7. The CDR3 extends over 15 amino acids. Germline assignment: CDR1 MNHNS and CDR2 SASEGT. CDR3 DNA sequence: TGTGCCAGCAGTTCTCTAGCGGGAGCTTACTACGAGCAGTACTTC. It is translated as CASSSLAGAYYEQYF.

The chain has TRBV7-9 and TRBJ1-2; 7 bases fit TRBD1. CDR3 length: 12 amino acids. V was pared by 1 base and J by 7 bases, with 0 bases of the junction left unmatched. The germline gives CDR1 SEHNR, CDR2 FQNEAQ (reference sequence). The CDR3 spells CASSLDRGGYTF. The DNA of the CDR3 is TGTGCCAGCAGCTTAGACAGGGGTGGCTACACCTTC.

The chain joins TRBV10-3 to TRBJ2-7; D is possibly TRBD1 (5 bases). The CDR3 runs to 12 residues. Deletions cut 10 bases from V and 6 bases from J, with 16 bases between. In germline, CDR1 is ENHRY, CDR2 SYGVKD. The DNA for the CDR3 is TGTGCCACGAATTACCAGGGCGGCGAGCAGTACTTC. Protein product: CATNYQGGEQYF.

This chain uses TRBV4-2 with TRBJ2-1; 11 nucleotides agree with TRBD2. Germline CDR1 reads LGHNA; CDR2 reads YNFKEQ. The CDR3 is 20 amino acids. The junction had 15 bases not matched to a gene; V was cut back by 4 bases and J by 1 base. CDR3 DNA: TGTGCCAGCAGCCCCGATTTTTGGCTAGCGGGAGGAGAATCCTACAATGAGCAGTTCTTC. Protein product: CASSPDFWLAGGESYNEQFF.

The chain couples TRBV28 to TRBJ1-2, with a weak D call TRBD1 (6 bases). Trimming shortened V by 2 bases and J by 5 bases, and 9 bases separated the two germline ends. The CDR3 contains 13 residues. The germline CDR1 and CDR2 sequences are MDHEN and SYDVKM. The CDR3 region has the DNA TGTGCCAGCAGTTTAGCGACAGGTTATGGCTACACCTTC. Protein product: CASSLATGYGYTF.

The rearrangement joins TRBV5-5 to TRBJ1-4, with a possible D match to TRBD1 (5 bases). The CDR3 is made up of 17 amino acids. The germline CDR1 and CDR2 sequences are SGHKS and YYEKEE (reference sequence). Between the trimmed V and J ends, which lost 0 bases and 3 bases, there was a span of 15 bases. DNA of the CDR3: TGTGCCAGCAGCTTGGTCCAGGGAGGGCTTGCTAATGAAAAACTGTTTTTT. Translating gives CASSLVQGGLANEKLFF.

This chain uses TRBV7-5 with TRBJ1-5. TRBV7-5 is designated a pseudogene. The CDR3 spans 17 residues. The CDR3 protein is CVRSLDEEGRSNQPQHF. The CDR3, as DNA: TGTGTCAGAAGCTTAGATGAGGAAGGTCGTAGCAATCAGCCCCAGCATTTT.

The rearrangement links TRBV6-5 to TRBJ1-4, with D possibly TRBD1 on 6 matching bases. The V gene's germline CDR1 is MNHEY and CDR2 SVGAGI. The CDR3 spans 13 residues. The V and J ends lost 2 bases and 8 bases respectively, with 9 bases between them. CDR3 DNA sequence: TGTGCCAGCAGTTACCAGGGGAAAGAAAAACTGTTTTTT. Encoded protein: CASSYQGKEKLFF.

The chain couples TRBV11-2 to TRBJ2-1; D is uncertain. Germline V gene sequence: CDR1 SGHAT, CDR2 FQNNGV. V was trimmed by 1 base and J by 0 bases, leaving 16 bases between them. The CDR3 covers 18 residues. CDR3 amino acids: CASSLASLVLSSYNEQFF. CDR3 in DNA: TGTGCCAGCAGCTTAGCATCCTTGGTCCTCAGCTCCTACAATGAGCAGTTCTTC.

V gene TRBV10-3 combines with J gene TRBJ1-1; tentative D call: TRBD1 (5 bases). With 8 bases removed from V and 3 bases from J, the gap between germline ends came to 10 bases. There are 12 residues in the CDR3. Germline V gives CDR1 ENHRY, CDR2 SYGVKD. This chain's CDR3 is CAIAGTDTEAFF. The DNA of the CDR3 is TGTGCCATCGCCGGGACGGACACTGAAGCTTTCTTT.

This clone came up once. The V call is TRBV7-9, the J call TRBJ2-2; D gene unclear. CDR1 SEHNR and CDR2 FQNEAQ come from the germline V gene (reference sequence). V was cut by 4 bases and J by 2 bases, with 8 bases left in between. This CDR3 is built from 14 residues. The CDR3 loop reads CASSSFPNTGELFF. For the CDR3, the DNA is TGTGCCAGCAGCTCCTTCCCTAACACCGGGGAGCTGTTTTTT.

The chain joins TRBV6-5 to TRBJ1-6; the match to TRBD1 covers 7 bases. This CDR3 is built from 14 residues. V was clipped by 6 bases and J by 4 bases; unmatched bases: 3. Germline CDR1 MNHEY, CDR2 SVGAGI. The CDR3 region is CASSLQGYNSPLHF. The CDR3 bases are TGTGCCAGCAGCTTACAGGGGTATAATTCACCCCTCCACTTT.

The chain joins TRBV5-8 to TRBJ2-7, with D uncertain. In germline, CDR1 is SGHTS, CDR2 YDEGEE. This CDR3 contains 12 residues. Trimming left V 4 bases short and J 0 bases short, with 5 bases between. Here the CDR3 DNA reads TGTGCCAGCAGCCGATACTCCTACGAGCAGTACTTC. Protein product: CASSRYSYEQYF.

This sequence joins TRBV7-2 and TRBJ1-1; a possible D gene is TRBD1 (5 bases). The CDR3 contains 17 residues. Germline CDR1 is SGHTA and CDR2 is FQGNSA. V was cut by 1 base and J by 1 base, with 16 bases left in between. The DNA for the CDR3 is TGTGCCAGCAGCTTAGGAAGTGGGGCTTTTCAGAACACTGAAGCTTTCTTT. Translating gives CASSLGSGAFQNTEAFF.

The V call is TRBV21-1, the J call TRBJ2-1; TRBD2, the table's D call, was not compared with the DNA. TRBV21-1 is shown as a pseudogene. This CDR3 comprises 18 residues. The CDR3 DNA reads TGTGCCAGCAGCGGGGGGAAGCGGGAGGGGAGCTCCTACAATGAGCAGTTCTTC. Amino acid sequence: CASSGGKREGSSYNEQFF.

The V gene is TRBV5-1, the J gene TRBJ2-2; D is perhaps TRBD2 (6 bases). Deletions cut 5 bases from V and 3 bases from J, with 8 bases between. The length of the CDR3 is 13 residues. Per germline, CDR1 SGHRS and CDR2 YFSETQ. In DNA, the CDR3 is TGCGCCAGCAGTGGGGAGGACACCGGGGAGCTGTTTTTT. Amino acid sequence: CASSGEDTGELFF.

The chain employs TRBV5-4 and TRBJ2-7, with 13 bases that match TRBD2. The CDR3 length is 17 residues. V was pared by 4 bases and J by 3 bases, with 10 bases of the junction left unmatched. Germline CDR1 reads SGHNT; CDR2 reads YYREEE (reference sequence). The CDR3 region has the DNA TGTGCCAGCAGCCACCCTACCACTAGCGGGAGGGACTACGAGCAGTACTTC. Protein sequence: CASSHPTTSGRDYEQYF.

The J gene is TRBJ1-1, the V gene TRBV15; no definite D call. CDR1 and CDR2 (germline): LNHNV, YYDKDF (reference sequence). V was pared by 3 bases and J by 4 bases, with 6 bases between. CDR3 size: 12 residues. CDR3 sequence reads: CATSSYGTEAFF. For the CDR3, the DNA is TGTGCCACCAGCAGTTATGGCACTGAAGCTTTCTTT.

Here the CDR3 reads CASTLLTGAAFF. The CDR3 nucleotides read TGTGCCAGCACCCTACTAACGGGGGCGGCTTTCTTT. The J gene is TRBJ1-1, the V gene TRBV28; TRBD1 is a possible D gene (6 bases). Germline V gives CDR1 MDHEN, CDR2 SYDVKM. This CDR3 spans 12 amino acids. Trimming pared 7 bases from V and 11 bases from J, leaving 17 bases between.

The rearrangement links TRBV7-3 to TRBJ2-1; 8 nucleotides align to TRBD2. This CDR3 spans 15 amino acids. Losses at the gene ends were 6 bases for V and 4 bases for J; bases not matched to a gene: 8. Looked up from germline, CDR1 is SGHTA and CDR2 is FQGTGA. Here the CDR3 reads CASSITSGSYNEQFF. CDR3 sequence (DNA): TGTGCCAGCAGTATCACTAGCGGAAGTTACAATGAGCAGTTCTTC.

This sequence joins TRBV7-9 and TRBJ1-2, with D possibly TRBD1 on 6 matching bases. The CDR3 runs 14 residues. The V and J ends lost 4 bases and 4 bases respectively, with 13 bases between them. Germline lookup yields CDR1 SEHNR and CDR2 FQNEAQ (reference sequence). DNA for the CDR3: TGTGCCAGCAGCTCCTTAGGACAGTTCTATGGCTACACCTTC. Translated, it gives CASSSLGQFYGYTF. Together with reference TRBV7-9 and TRBJ1-2, the CDR3 gives the full variable domain: DTGVSQNPRHKITKRGQNVTFRCDPISEHNRLYWYRQTLGQGPEFLTYFQNEAQLEKSRLLSDRFSAERPKGSFSTLEIQRTEQGDSAMYLCASSSLGQFYGYTFGSGTRLTVV.

The rearrangement uses TRBV28 and TRBJ2-3, with D possibly TRBD2 on 6 matching bases. Germline V CDR1 and CDR2: MDHEN, SYDVKM. The germline V and J ends were trimmed by 9 bases and 0 bases, with 19 bases remaining between them. This CDR3 is 16 amino acids long. The DNA for the CDR3 is TGTGCCAGTACCGGTGGGCCGGGGACTAGCACAGATACGCAGTATTTT. It encodes CASTGGPGTSTDTQYF.

The chain recombines TRBV6-1 with TRBJ2-1, with TRBD2 matching 9 bases. This CDR3 is built from 16 residues. Per the germline V gene, CDR1 is MNHNS and CDR2 is SASEGT. Unmatched junction bases numbered 0, after V lost 0 bases and J lost 0 bases. CDR3 sequence reads: CASSEASGGSYNEQFF. The CDR3 DNA reads as TGTGCCAGCAGTGAAGCTAGCGGGGGCTCCTACAATGAGCAGTTCTTC.

This sequence joins TRBV18 and TRBJ2-1, with 10 bases identical to TRBD1. CDR1 and CDR2 from the germline V gene are KGHSH and LQKENI. The CDR3 totals 14 residues. The V gene end was trimmed by 4 bases and the J gene end by 3 bases; junction bases not matched to a gene: 0. The CDR3 DNA follows: TGTGCCAGCTCACGGGACAGGGGCTACAATGAGCAGTTCTTC. Translation: CASSRDRGYNEQFF.

This clone was recorded once. The rearrangement links TRBV5-5 to TRBJ1-6; D might be TRBD1 (5 bases). V was clipped by 0 bases and J by 5 bases, with 9 bases between them. Germline lookup yields CDR1 SGHKS and CDR2 YYEKEE (reference sequence). The CDR3 totals 15 residues. As DNA, the CDR3 is TGTGCCAGCAGCTTGGCCGGGGCCAATAATTCACCCCTCCACTTT. Its protein product is CASSLAGANNSPLHF.

The chain has TRBV5-1 and TRBJ2-2; 8 positions agree with TRBD2. CDR1 is SGHRS and CDR2 is YFSETQ in the germline V gene. The CDR3 is 15 residues long. V was pared by 2 bases and J by 0 bases, with 0 bases of the junction left unmatched. The CDR3 DNA follows: TGCGCCAGCAGCTTAGCGGGGGCGAACACCGGGGAGCTGTTTTTT. This codes for CASSLAGANTGELFF.

The gene calls are TRBV5-1 and TRBJ2-1; 9 bases agree with TRBD2. The trim removed 1 base at V and 7 bases at J, leaving 3 bases unmatched. Germline CDR1 SGHRS, CDR2 YFSETQ. This CDR3 region has 14 residues. This CDR3 reads CASSLFLAGNEQFF. CDR3 DNA sequence: TGCGCCAGCAGCTTGTTCCTAGCGGGAAATGAGCAGTTCTTC.

The chain uses TRBV6-5 and TRBJ1-1; D unclear. CDR1 and CDR2 (germline): MNHEY, SVGAGI. Trimming cost V 8 bases and J 1 base, with 11 bases left between them. The CDR3 runs 13 residues. The CDR3 nucleotides are TGTGCCAGCCTCCTTAGCCCGAACACTGAAGCTTTCTTT. Translating gives CASLLSPNTEAFF.